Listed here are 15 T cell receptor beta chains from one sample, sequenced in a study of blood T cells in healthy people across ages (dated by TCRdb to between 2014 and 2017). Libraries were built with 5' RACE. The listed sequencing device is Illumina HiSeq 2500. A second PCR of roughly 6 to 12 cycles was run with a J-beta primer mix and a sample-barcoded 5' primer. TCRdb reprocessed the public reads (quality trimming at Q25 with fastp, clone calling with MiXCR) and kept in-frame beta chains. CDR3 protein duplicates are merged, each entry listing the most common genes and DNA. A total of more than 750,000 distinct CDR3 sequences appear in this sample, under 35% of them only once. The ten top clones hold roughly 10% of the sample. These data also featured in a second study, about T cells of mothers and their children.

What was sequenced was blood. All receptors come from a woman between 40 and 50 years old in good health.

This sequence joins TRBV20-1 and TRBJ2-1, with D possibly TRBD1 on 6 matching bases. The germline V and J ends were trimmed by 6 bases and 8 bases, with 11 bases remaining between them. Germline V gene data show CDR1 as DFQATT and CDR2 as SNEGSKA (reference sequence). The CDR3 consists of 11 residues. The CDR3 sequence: CSALTGDEQFF. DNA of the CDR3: TGCAGTGCCCTGACAGGAGATGAGCAGTTCTTC.

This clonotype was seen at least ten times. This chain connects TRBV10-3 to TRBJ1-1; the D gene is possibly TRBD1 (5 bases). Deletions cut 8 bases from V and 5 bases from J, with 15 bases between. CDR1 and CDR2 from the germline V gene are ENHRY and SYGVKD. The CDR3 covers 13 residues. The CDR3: CAIGAPGLTEAFF. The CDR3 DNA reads TGTGCCATCGGAGCACCAGGGCTGACTGAAGCTTTCTTT.

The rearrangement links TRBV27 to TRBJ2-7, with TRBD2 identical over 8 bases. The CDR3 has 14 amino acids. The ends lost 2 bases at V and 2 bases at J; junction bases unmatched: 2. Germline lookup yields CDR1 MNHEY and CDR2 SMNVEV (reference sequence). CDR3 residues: CASSLIAGPYEQYF. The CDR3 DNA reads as TGTGCCAGCAGTTTAATAGCGGGGCCCTACGAGCAGTACTTC.

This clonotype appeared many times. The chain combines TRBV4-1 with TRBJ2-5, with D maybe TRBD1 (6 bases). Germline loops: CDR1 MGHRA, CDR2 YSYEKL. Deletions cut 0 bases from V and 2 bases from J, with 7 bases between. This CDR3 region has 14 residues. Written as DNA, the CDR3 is TGCGCCAGCAGCCAAGAAGACAGGCAAGAGACCCAGTACTTC. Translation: CASSQEDRQETQYF.

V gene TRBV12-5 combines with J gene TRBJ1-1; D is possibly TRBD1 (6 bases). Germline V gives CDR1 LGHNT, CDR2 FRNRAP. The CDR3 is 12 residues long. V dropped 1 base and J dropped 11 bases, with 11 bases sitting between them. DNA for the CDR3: TGTGCTAGTGGTTTGGACAGGGATACGGCTTTCTTT. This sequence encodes CASGLDRDTAFF.

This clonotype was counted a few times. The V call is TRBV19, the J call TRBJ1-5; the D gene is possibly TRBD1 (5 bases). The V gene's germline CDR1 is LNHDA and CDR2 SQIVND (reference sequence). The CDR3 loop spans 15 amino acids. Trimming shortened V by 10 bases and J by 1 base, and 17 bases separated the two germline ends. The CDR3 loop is CATTRAGLSNQPQHF. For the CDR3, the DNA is TGTGCCACCACCCGCGCGGGGCTCAGCAATCAGCCCCAGCATTTT.

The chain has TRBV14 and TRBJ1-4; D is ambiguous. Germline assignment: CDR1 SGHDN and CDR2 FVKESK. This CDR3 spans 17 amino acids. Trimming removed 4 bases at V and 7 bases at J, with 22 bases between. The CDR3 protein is CASSPSSIGPTAEKLFF. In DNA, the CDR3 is TGTGCCAGCAGCCCTTCATCCATCGGGCCCACCGCTGAAAAACTGTTTTTT.

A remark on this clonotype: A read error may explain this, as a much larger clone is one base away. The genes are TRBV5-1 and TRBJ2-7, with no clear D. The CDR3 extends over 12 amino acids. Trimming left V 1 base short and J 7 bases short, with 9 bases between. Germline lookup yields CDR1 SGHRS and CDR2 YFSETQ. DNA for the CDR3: TGCGCCAGCAGCTTGCACTTAAATGAGCAGTACTTC. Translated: CASSLHLNEQYF.

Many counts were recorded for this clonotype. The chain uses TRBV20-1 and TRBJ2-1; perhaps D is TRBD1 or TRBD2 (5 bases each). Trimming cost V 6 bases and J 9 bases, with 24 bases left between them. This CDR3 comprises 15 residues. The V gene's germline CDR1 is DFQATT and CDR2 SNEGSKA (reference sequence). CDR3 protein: CSAPFPPGPVGEQFF. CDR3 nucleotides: TGCAGTGCCCCGTTTCCCCCGGGGCCGGTAGGTGAGCAGTTCTTC.

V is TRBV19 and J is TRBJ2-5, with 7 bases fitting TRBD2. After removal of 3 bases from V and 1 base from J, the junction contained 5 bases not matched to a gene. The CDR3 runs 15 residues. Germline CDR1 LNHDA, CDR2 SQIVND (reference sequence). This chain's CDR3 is CASSMERGSQETQYF. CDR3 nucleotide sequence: TGTGCCAGTAGTATGGAGCGGGGAAGCCAAGAGACCCAGTACTTC.

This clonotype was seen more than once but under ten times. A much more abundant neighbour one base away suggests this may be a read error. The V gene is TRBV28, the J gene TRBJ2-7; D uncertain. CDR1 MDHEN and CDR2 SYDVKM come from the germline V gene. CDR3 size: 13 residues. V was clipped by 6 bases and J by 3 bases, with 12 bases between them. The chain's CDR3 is CASRDGSDYEQYF. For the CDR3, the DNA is TGTGCCAGCAGAGACGGGTCCGACTACGAGCAGTACTTC.

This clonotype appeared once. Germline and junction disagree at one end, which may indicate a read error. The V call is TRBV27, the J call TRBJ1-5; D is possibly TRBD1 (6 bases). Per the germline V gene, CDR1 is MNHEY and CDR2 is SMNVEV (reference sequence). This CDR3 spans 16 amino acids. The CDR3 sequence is CVSSLLGGLSNQPQHF. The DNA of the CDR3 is TGTGTCAGCAGTTTATTAGGGGGGCTTAGCAATCAGCCCCAGCATTTT.

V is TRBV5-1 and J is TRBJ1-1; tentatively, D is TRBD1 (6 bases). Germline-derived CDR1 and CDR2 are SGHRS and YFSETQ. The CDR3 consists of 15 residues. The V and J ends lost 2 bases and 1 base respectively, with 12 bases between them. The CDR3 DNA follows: TGCGCCAGCAGCTTCAGAGGGACAAGGAACACTGAAGCTTTCTTT. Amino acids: CASSFRGTRNTEAFF.

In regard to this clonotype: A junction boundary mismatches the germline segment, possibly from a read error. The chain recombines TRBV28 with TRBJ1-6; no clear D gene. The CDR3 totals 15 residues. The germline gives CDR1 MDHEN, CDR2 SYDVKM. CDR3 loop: CASSLEAAGNLPLHF. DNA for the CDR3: TGTGCCAGCAGTTTAGAGGCGGCCGGGAATTTACCCCTCCACTTT.

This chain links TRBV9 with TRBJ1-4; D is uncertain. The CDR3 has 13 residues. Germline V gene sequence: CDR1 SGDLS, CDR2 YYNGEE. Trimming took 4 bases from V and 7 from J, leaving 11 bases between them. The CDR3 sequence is CASSPGEAEKLFF. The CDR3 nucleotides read TGTGCCAGCAGCCCCGGAGAGGCTGAAAAACTGTTTTTT.